This T cell receptor beta chain was profiled in a study of response to subunit inactivated influenza vaccine. TCRdb re-derived calls from the RT-PCR reads in MiXCR, one entry per CDR3 protein. The sample consists of 650,000 to 700,000 distinct CDR3 sequences, approximately 14% of them appearing once. This clonotype has more than one count but fewer than ten. Its matching antigen is unknown. The germline CDR1 and CDR2 sequences are SGHNT and YYREEE (reference sequence). The CDR3 length is 15 residues. V was cut by 5 bases and J by 1 base, with 15 bases left in between. Notes on the study in general: The study's authors posited that every seasonal influenza vaccination enlists few new T cells.

This receptor was taken from a man aged 50 to 60 who received an inactivated influenza vaccine. The specimen comprised PBMCs from blood, sampled 12 days after vaccination. This chain links TRBV5-4 with TRBJ1-1, with D possibly TRBD1 on 6 matching bases. The CDR3, as DNA: TGTGCCAGCAGATTTGAGGTGGGGGCGAACACTGAAGCTTTCTTT. Its protein product is CASRFEVGANTEAFF.